A selection of T cell receptor beta chains follows, all from one sample in a study of cytomegalovirus exposure and HLA in healthy donors. The repertoire was sequenced with immunoSEQ multiplex PCR; TCRdb's copy has only in-frame clones and lacks some. The table includes 30,000 to 45,000 clones, roughly four fifths detected once. The specimen sequenced was PBMCs. Receptors were obtained from a woman aged 40 to 55 in good health and CMV-seronegative. The CDR3 runs from the conserved cysteine through the conserved F or W. A D gene is named only where the DNA matches it firmly. Only some rows state a clone size, as once, few, many or a class for expanded clones.

v_call: TRBV6-6; d_call: NA; j_call: TRBJ1-3; clone_size: NA; cdr3_nt: TGTGCCAGCAGTTACTCGCAGGGCTCTGGAAACACCATATATTTT; cdr3_aa: CASSYSQGSGNTIYF
v_call: TRBV6-5; d_call: NA; j_call: TRBJ2-3; clone_size: NA; cdr3_nt: TGTGCCAGCAGTTACACGGGGGTTAGGACAGATACGCAGTATTTT; cdr3_aa: CASSYTGVRTDTQYF
v_call: TRBV5-1; d_call: NA; j_call: TRBJ2-1; clone_size: NA; cdr3_nt: TGCGCCAGCAGCTTGGCCGGGGGACCATCCTACAATGAGCAGTTCTTC; cdr3_aa: CASSLAGGPSYNEQFF
v_call: TRBV28; d_call: NA; j_call: TRBJ2-1; clone_size: NA; cdr3_nt: TGTGCCAGCACCTCAGGGCGAAGGGACTGGGATGAGCAGTTCTTC; cdr3_aa: CASTSGRRDWDEQFF
v_call: TRBV4-1; d_call: NA; j_call: TRBJ1-1; clone_size: few; cdr3_nt: TGCGCCAGCAGCCAACTGGGAGTTACTGAAGCTTTCTTT; cdr3_aa: CASSQLGVTEAFF
v_call: TRBV7-9; d_call: NA; j_call: TRBJ2-2; clone_size: once; cdr3_nt: TGTGCCAGCAGCTACGGTAGAGGGGAGCTGTTTTTT; cdr3_aa: CASSYGRGELFF
v_call: TRBV29-1; d_call: TRBD1; j_call: TRBJ2-5; clone_size: NA; cdr3_nt: TGCAGCGTGCTCGGGACAGAACAAGAGACCCAGTACTTC; cdr3_aa: CSVLGTEQETQYF
v_call: TRBV7-2; d_call: NA; j_call: TRBJ1-5; clone_size: NA; cdr3_nt: TGTGCCAGCAGCTTAGGACGTAGCTCACAAGATCAGCCCCAGCATTTT; cdr3_aa: CASSLGRSSQDQPQHF
v_call: TRBV7-3; d_call: TRBD1; j_call: TRBJ1-1; clone_size: few; cdr3_nt: TGTGCCAGCAGCTTCGGACAGGGACACACTGAAGCTTTCTTT; cdr3_aa: CASSFGQGHTEAFF
v_call: TRBV9; d_call: TRBD1; j_call: TRBJ1-5; clone_size: NA; cdr3_nt: TGTGCCAGCAGCGCCGGACAGGGGGATCAGCCCCAGCATTTT; cdr3_aa: CASSAGQGDQPQHF
v_call: TRBV19; d_call: NA; j_call: TRBJ1-3; clone_size: NA; cdr3_nt: TGTGCCAGTAGTATAGGCGTCCAGGGCCCGGAAAACACCATATATTTT; cdr3_aa: CASSIGVQGPENTIYF
v_call: TRBV2; d_call: NA; j_call: TRBJ2-1; clone_size: once; cdr3_nt: TGTGCCAGCGCTGGAGAGGATGAGCAGTTCTTC; cdr3_aa: CASAGEDEQFF
v_call: TRBV18; d_call: TRBD1; j_call: TRBJ2-5; clone_size: NA; cdr3_nt: TGTGCCAGCTCACCCGGACAGGGAGAGACCCAGTACTTC; cdr3_aa: CASSPGQGETQYF
v_call: TRBV7-9; d_call: NA; j_call: TRBJ1-2; clone_size: NA; cdr3_nt: TGTGCCAGCAGCTCGGAGATTTATGGCTACACCTTC; cdr3_aa: CASSSEIYGYTF
v_call: TRBV4-1; d_call: NA; j_call: TRBJ1-5; clone_size: NA; cdr3_nt: TGCGCCAGCAGCCCTCAAAGGGGACAACTCAATCAGCCCCAGCATTTT; cdr3_aa: CASSPQRGQLNQPQHF
v_call: TRBV5-6; d_call: NA; j_call: TRBJ2-5; clone_size: NA; cdr3_nt: TGTGCCAGCAGCTTGTTCAGACAGGAAAATTGGGAGACCCAGTACTTC; cdr3_aa: CASSLFRQENWETQYF
v_call: TRBV2; d_call: NA; j_call: TRBJ1-2; clone_size: NA; cdr3_nt: TGTGCCAGCAATCCCACACAGGGCTTAGGTGGCTACACCTTC; cdr3_aa: CASNPTQGLGGYTF
v_call: TRBV2; d_call: NA; j_call: TRBJ1-1; clone_size: NA; cdr3_nt: TGTGCCAGCAGAGCACAGGAGAGCACTGAAGCTTTCTTT; cdr3_aa: CASRAQESTEAFF
v_call: TRBV7-9; d_call: TRBD1; j_call: TRBJ1-5; clone_size: NA; cdr3_nt: TGTGCCAGCAGCTCAGGGGGGAGCAATCAGCCCCAGCATTTT; cdr3_aa: CASSSGGSNQPQHF
v_call: TRBV15; d_call: TRBD1; j_call: TRBJ1-2; clone_size: NA; cdr3_nt: TGTGCCACCAGCAGCGCTCGGACAGGGGAAGGCTACACCTTC; cdr3_aa: CATSSARTGEGYTF
v_call: TRBV5-4; d_call: TRBD1; j_call: TRBJ2-3; clone_size: NA; cdr3_nt: TGTGCCAGCAGCAGAGGACAGGCAAACGGGGTTGATACGCAGTATTTT; cdr3_aa: CASSRGQANGVDTQYF
v_call: TRBV28; d_call: NA; j_call: TRBJ1-1; clone_size: NA; cdr3_nt: TGTGCCAGCAGTCCGATTACGGGACATATCACTGAAGCTTTCTTT; cdr3_aa: CASSPITGHITEAFF
v_call: TRBV6-1; d_call: TRBD1; j_call: TRBJ2-3; clone_size: NA; cdr3_nt: TGTGCCAGCACCGGGACAGCACAGACAGATACGCAGTATTTT; cdr3_aa: CASTGTAQTDTQYF
v_call: TRBV2; d_call: NA; j_call: TRBJ1-4; clone_size: NA; cdr3_nt: TGTGCCAGTTCTGTGGAGGGTAGCACTAATGAAAAACTGTTTTTT; cdr3_aa: CASSVEGSTNEKLFF
v_call: TRBV23-1; d_call: TRBD1; j_call: TRBJ1-4; clone_size: NA; cdr3_nt: TGCGCCAGCATCAACAGGGGTAATGAAAAACTGTTTTTT; cdr3_aa: CASINRGNEKLFF
v_call: TRBV6-5; d_call: TRBD1; j_call: TRBJ1-1; clone_size: NA; cdr3_nt: TGTGCCAGCAGGGGGACAGGGGGCTTAATGGGTGAAGCTTTCTTT; cdr3_aa: CASRGTGGLMGEAFF
v_call: TRBV18; d_call: NA; j_call: TRBJ2-7; clone_size: NA; cdr3_nt: TGTGCCAGCTCACCCGCGGGGTCCTACGAGCAGTACTTC; cdr3_aa: CASSPAGSYEQYF